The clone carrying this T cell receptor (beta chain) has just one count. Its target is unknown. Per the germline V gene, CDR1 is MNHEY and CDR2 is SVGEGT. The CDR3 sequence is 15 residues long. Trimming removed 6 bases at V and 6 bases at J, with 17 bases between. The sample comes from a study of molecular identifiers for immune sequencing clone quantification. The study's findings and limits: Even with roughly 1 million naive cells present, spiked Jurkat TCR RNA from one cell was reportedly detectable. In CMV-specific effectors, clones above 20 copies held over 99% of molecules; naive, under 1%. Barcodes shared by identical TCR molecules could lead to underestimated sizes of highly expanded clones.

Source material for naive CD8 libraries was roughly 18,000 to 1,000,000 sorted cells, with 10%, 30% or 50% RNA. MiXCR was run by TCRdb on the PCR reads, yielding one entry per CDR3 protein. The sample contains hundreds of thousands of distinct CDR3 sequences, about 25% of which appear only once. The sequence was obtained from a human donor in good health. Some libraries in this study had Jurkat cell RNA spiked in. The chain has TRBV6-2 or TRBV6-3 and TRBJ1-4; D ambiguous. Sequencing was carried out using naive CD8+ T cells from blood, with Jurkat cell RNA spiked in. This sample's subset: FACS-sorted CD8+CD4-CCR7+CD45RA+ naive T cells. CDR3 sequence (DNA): TGTGCCAGCAGCCCCGACGGGGAGAAATATGAAAAACTGTTTTTT. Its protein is CASSPDGEKYEKLFF.